This record concerns one T cell receptor beta chain sequence. As yet, its antigen is unknown. V lost 4 bases to trimming and J lost 11 bases, with 18 bases between them. The CDR3 is made up of 14 amino acids. Germline V gene sequence: CDR1 LNHDA, CDR2 SQIVND (reference sequence). MiXCR, applied by TCRdb to the 5' RACE reads, yields one record per CDR3 protein. The sample records about 570,000 distinct CDR3 sequences, 9.6% being singletons. The sample belongs to a study of identical twins. Points from the study as a whole: Monozygotic twins shared more out-of-frame TCR alpha than recombination models predicted.

Another study also made use of these data, one on yellow fever vaccine responses in identical twins.

The receptor comes from a young woman in good health. The genes are TRBV19 and TRBJ1-5, with TRBD1 as a possible D gene (6 bases). Sequences were obtained from PBMCs. CDR3 coding DNA: TGTGCCAGTAGTACCGCCGTGACAGGTCCGGCCCAGCATTTT. Protein sequence: CASSTAVTGPAQHF.